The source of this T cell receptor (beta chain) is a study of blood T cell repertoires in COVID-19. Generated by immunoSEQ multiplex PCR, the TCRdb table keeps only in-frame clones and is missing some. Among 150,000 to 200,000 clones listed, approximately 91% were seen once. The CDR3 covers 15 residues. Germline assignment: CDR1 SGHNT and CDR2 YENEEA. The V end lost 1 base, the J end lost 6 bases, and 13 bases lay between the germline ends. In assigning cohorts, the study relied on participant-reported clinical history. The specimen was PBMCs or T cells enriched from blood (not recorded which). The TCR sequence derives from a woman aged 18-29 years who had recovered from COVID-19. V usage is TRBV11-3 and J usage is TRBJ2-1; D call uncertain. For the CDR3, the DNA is TGTGCCAGCAGCTTAGGAGCCACCGGCGGCAATGAGCAGTTCTTC. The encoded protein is CASSLGATGGNEQFF.